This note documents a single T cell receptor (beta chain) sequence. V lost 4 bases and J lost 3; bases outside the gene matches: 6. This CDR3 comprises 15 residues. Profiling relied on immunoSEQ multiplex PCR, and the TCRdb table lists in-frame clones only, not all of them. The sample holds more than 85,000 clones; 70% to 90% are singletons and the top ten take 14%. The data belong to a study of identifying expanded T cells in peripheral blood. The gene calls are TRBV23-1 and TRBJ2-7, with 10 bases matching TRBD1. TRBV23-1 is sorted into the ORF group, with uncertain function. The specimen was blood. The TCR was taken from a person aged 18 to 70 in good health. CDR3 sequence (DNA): TGCGCCAGCAGTCCCGGGACAGGGGAGTGCTACGAGCAGTACTTC. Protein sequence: CASSPGTGECYEQYF.